This T cell receptor beta chain was captured by sequencing in a study of OX40 agonist ivuxolimab in advanced cancers. Overall study context: Among those enrolled, mean age was around 55 years (range roughly 23 to 79) and about 81% were male.

With 9 bases clipped from V and 5 bases from J, the junction kept 15 bases outside the gene matches. CDR1 and CDR2 (germline): LNHDA, SQIVND (reference sequence). This CDR3 has 15 amino acids. This clone was recorded many times. TCRdb's copy holds only in-frame clones and misses some; the assay was immunoSEQ multiplex PCR. This sample has roughly 98,000 clones; about 80% occur once, and the top ten carry more than 1.2%. Blood sampling was done at baseline, cycle 4 day 1, and cycle 7 day 1. The starting material was CD4+ or CD8+ T cells sorted from blood, obtained in a trial of the OX40 agonist ivuxolimab. This sequence joins TRBV19 and TRBJ1-2, with 7 positions matching TRBD1. This receptor was obtained from an adult with an advanced solid tumor such as melanoma, head and neck, liver or kidney cancer. The CDR3 reads CASTLSQGVRYGYTF. CDR3 sequence (DNA): TGTGCCAGCACTCTAAGCCAGGGGGTGAGATATGGCTACACCTTC.